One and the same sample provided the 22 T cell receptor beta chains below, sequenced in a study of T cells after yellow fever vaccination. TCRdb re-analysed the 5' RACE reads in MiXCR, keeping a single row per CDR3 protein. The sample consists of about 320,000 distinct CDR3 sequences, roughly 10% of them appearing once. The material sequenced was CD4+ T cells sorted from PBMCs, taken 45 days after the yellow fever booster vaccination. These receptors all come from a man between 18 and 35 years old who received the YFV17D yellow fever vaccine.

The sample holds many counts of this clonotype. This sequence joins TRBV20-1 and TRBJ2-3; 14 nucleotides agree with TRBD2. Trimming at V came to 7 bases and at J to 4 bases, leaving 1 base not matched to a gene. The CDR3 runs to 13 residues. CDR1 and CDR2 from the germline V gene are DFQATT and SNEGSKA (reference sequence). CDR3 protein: CSGGLAGADTQYF. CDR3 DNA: TGCAGTGGGGGACTAGCGGGGGCAGATACGCAGTATTTT.

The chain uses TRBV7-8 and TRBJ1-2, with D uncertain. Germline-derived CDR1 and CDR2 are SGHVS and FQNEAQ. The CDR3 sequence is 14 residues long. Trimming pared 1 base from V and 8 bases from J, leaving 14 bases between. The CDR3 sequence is CASSLEVLGRGYTF. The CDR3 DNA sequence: TGTGCCAGCAGCTTAGAAGTCCTAGGAAGAGGCTACACCTTC. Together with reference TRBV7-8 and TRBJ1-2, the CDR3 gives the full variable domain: GAGVSQSPRYKVAKRGQDVALRCDPISGHVSLFWYQQALGQGPEFLTYFQNEAQLDKSGLPSDRFFAERPEGSVSTLKIQRTQQEDSAVYLCASSLEVLGRGYTFGSGTRLTVV.

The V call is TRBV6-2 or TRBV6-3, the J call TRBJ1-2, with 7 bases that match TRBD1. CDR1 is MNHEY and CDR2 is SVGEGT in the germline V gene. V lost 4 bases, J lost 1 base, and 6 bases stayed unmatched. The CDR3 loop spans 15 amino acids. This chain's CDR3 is CASSLTGTVNYGYTF. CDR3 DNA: TGTGCCAGCAGTTTAACCGGGACAGTTAACTATGGCTACACCTTC.

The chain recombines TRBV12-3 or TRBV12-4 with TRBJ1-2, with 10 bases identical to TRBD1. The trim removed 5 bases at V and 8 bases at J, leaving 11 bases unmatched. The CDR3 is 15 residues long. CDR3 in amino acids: CASSPRDRGRGGYTF. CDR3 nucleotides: TGTGCCAGCAGTCCGCGGGACAGGGGTCGAGGAGGCTACACCTTC.

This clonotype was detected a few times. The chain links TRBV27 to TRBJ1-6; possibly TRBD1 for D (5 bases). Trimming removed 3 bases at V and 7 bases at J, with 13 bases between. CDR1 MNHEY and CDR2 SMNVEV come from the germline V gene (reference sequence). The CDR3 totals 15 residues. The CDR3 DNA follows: TGTGCCAGCAGTTTGGGGGAGTTGGGGAATTCACCCCTCCACTTT. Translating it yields CASSLGELGNSPLHF.

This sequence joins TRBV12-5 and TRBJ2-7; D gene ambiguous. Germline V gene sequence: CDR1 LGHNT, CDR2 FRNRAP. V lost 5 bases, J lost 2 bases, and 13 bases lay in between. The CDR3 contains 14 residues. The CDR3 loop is CASGLDPIPYEQYF. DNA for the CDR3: TGTGCTAGTGGTCTGGACCCTATCCCCTACGAGCAGTACTTC. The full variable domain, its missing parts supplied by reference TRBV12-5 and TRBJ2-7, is DARVTQTPRHKVTEMGQEVTMRCQPILGHNTVFWYRQTMMQGLELLAYFRNRAPLDDSGMPKDRFSAEMPDATLATLKIQPSEPRDSAVYFCASGLDPIPYEQYFGPGTRLTVT.

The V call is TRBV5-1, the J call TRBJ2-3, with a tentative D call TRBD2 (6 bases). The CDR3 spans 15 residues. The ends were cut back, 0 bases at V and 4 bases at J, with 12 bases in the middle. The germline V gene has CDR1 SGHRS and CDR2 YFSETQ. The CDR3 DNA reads TGCGCCAGCAGCTTGGAGGTAGCGGTATCAGATACGCAGTATTTT. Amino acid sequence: CASSLEVAVSDTQYF.

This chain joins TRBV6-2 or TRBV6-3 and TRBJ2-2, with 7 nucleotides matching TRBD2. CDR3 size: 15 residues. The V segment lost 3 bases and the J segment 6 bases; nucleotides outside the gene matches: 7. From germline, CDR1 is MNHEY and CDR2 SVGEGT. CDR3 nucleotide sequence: TGTGCCAGCAGTTATCCGCGGGGGAGGGCCGGGGAGCTGTTTTTT. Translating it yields CASSYPRGRAGELFF.

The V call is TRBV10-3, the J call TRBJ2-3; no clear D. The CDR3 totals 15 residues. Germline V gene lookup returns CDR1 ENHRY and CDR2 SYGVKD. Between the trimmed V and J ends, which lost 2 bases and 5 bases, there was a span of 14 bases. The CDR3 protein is CAISEGGGIGDTQYF. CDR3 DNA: TGTGCCATCAGTGAGGGCGGCGGTATTGGAGATACGCAGTATTTT.

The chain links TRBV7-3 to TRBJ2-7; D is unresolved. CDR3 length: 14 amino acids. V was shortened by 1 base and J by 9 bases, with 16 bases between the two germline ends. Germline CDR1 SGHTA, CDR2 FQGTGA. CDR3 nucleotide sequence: TGTGCCAGCAGCTTAAGCGGACCAATTCGGGTGCAGTACTTC. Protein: CASSLSGPIRVQYF.

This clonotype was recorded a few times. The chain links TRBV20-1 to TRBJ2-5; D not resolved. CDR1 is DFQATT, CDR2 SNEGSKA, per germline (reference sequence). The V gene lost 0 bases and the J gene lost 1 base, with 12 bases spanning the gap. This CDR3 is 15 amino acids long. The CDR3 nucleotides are TGCAGTGCTAGAGATCCACGGACGCCCCAAGAGACCCAGTACTTC. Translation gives CSARDPRTPQETQYF.

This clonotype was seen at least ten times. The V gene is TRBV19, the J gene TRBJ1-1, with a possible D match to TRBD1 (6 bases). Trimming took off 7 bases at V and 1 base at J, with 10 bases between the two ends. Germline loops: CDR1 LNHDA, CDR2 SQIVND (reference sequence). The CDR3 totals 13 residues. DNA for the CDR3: TGTGCCAGTACCACGGGGGCGAACACTGAAGCTTTCTTT. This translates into CASTTGANTEAFF.

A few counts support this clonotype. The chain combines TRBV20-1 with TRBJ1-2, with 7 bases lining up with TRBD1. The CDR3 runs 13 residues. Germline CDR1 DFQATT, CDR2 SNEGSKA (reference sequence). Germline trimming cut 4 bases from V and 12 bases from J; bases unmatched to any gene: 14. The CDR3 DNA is TGCAGTGCTATTAAGGGGACAGTCGGGATGCACACCTTC. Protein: CSAIKGTVGMHTF.

This CDR3 reads CASSYDSGAASSYNSPLHF. In nucleotides, the CDR3 is TGTGCCAGCAGTTACGACAGCGGGGCAGCGAGCTCCTATAATTCACCCCTCCACTTT. V usage is TRBV6-6 and J usage is TRBJ1-6, with D maybe TRBD1 (5 bases). In germline, CDR1 is MNHNY, CDR2 SVGAGI (reference sequence). V lost 2 bases, J lost 0 bases, and 17 bases lay in between. The CDR3 totals 19 residues.

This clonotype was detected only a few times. The CDR3 DNA reads as TGTGCCAGCAGCTTAAACAGGGACGAGCAGTACTTC. Its protein product is CASSLNRDEQYF. The chain is built from TRBV7-2 and TRBJ2-7; perhaps TRBD1 as D (6 bases). Germline V gene lookup returns CDR1 SGHTA and CDR2 FQGNSA. This CDR3 has 12 residues. Trimming pared 2 bases from V and 5 bases from J, leaving 7 bases between.

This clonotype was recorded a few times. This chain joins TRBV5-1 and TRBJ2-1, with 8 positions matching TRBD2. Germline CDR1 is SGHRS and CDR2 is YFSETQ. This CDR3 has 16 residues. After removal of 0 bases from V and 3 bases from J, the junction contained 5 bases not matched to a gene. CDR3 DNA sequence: TGCGCCAGCAGCTTGGTTCCCCTAGCGGGCTACAATGAGCAGTTCTTC. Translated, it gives CASSLVPLAGYNEQFF.

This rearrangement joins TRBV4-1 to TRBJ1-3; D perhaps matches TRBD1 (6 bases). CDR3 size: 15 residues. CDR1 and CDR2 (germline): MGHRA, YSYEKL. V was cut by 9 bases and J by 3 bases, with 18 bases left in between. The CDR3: CASNRVAGGGNTIYF. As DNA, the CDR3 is TGCGCCAGTAACAGGGTCGCCGGGGGTGGAAACACCATATATTTT.

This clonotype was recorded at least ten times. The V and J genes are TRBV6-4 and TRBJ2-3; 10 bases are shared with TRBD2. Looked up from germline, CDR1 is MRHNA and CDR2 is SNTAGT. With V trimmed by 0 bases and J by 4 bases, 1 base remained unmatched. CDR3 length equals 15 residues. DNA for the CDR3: TGTGCCAGCAGTGACTCGAGCGGGGGGGCAGATACGCAGTATTTT. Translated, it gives CASSDSSGGADTQYF.

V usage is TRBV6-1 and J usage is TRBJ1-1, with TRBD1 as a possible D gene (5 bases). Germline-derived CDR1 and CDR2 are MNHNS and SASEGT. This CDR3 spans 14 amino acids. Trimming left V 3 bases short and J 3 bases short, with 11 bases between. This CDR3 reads CASSDWGRDTEAFF. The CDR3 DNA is TGTGCCAGCAGTGACTGGGGACGGGACACTGAAGCTTTCTTT.

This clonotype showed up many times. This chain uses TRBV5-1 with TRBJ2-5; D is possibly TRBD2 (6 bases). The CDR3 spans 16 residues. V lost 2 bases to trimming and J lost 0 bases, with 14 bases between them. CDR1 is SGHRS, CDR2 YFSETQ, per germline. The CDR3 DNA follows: TGCGCCAGCAGCTTCACCGGGAGCCAGTACCAAGAGACCCAGTACTTC. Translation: CASSFTGSQYQETQYF.

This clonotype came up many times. Written as DNA, the CDR3 is TGTGCCAGCAGTTCGCACAGGGGGGGATACACCGGGGAGCTGTTTTTT. Translating it yields CASSSHRGGYTGELFF. The chain employs TRBV27 and TRBJ2-2; possible D gene TRBD1, 8 bases. Germline CDR1 MNHEY, CDR2 SMNVEV (reference sequence). V lost 4 bases and J 3 bases, leaving 15 bases between the germline ends. The CDR3 consists of 16 residues.

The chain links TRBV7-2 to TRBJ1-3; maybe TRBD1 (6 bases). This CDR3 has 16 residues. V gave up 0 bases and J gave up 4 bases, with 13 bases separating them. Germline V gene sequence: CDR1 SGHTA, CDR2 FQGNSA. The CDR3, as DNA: TGTGCCAGCAGCTTAGCGCTAGGGGGTCTCGGAAACACCATATATTTT. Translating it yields CASSLALGGLGNTIYF.